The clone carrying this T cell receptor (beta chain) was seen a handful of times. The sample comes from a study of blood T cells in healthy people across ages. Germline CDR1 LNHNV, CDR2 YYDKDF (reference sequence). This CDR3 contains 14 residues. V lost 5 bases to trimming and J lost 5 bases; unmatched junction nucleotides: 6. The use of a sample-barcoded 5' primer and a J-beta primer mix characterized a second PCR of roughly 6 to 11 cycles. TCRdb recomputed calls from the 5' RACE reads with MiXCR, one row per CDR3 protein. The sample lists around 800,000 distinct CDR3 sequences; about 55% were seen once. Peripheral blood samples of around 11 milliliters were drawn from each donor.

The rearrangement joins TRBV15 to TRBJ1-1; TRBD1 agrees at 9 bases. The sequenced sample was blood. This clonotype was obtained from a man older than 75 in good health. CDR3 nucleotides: TGTGCCACCAGCCCCCGGACAGGGGCGACTGAAGCTTTCTTT. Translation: CATSPRTGATEAFF.